What follows is one T cell receptor (beta chain) and its context. Seattle cases were enrolled at active infection and followed longitudinally. Source study methods: Estimation of nucleated cell counts relied on the amplification of reference gene primers. Sequencing used immunoSEQ multiplex PCR; TCRdb keeps in-frame clones, though not all of them. V, J and clone size reflect that table, while D and trimming were determined from the DNA. The sample shows about 260,000 clones, 80% to 95% of them seen only once. The CDR3 totals 13 residues. Germline V CDR1 and CDR2: SGHAT, FQNNGV. Trimming took 2 bases from V and 3 from J, leaving 8 bases between them. The entry originates in a study of blood T cell repertoires in COVID-19. Study context: Sites in the United States, Italy and Spain provided acute and convalescent COVID-19 samples. T cells, B-cell-depleted T cells, or PBMCs supplied cDNA or gDNA.

Sequenced: peripheral blood. The rearrangement joins TRBV11-2 to TRBJ2-7; D not resolved. This TCR came from a person under 30 with COVID-19, enrolled during active disease. DNA of the CDR3: TGTGCCAGCAGCTTATCCGGGTTCTACGAGCAGTACTTC. This encodes CASSLSGFYEQYF.